This T cell receptor (beta chain) was sequenced in a study of shared clonotypes between healthy human individuals. Original processing methods: Junction-only sequences without quality scores were provided by ImmunoSEQ, so filtering was different. Method: immunoSEQ multiplex PCR; TCRdb's copy keeps in-frame clones and lacks some. V and J calls and clone size follow that table, whereas D and trimming were derived from the DNA. The sample has about 460,000 clones; 70% to 80% are singletons. Germline V gives CDR1 MNHEY, CDR2 SVGAGI. The V end was cut by 0 bases, the J end by 4 bases, with 12 bases between. The length of the CDR3 is 15 residues.

This chain uses TRBV6-5 with TRBJ1-2; D is possibly TRBD1 (5 bases). This clonotype was sampled from a woman in her forties in good health. Some clones in this sample may be carry-over from other donors' samples. The sequencing input was PBMCs. The CDR3 region has the DNA TGTGCCAGCAGTTACTCGCGCAGGGATGTCTATGGCTACACCTTC. It is translated as CASSYSRRDVYGYTF.